The T cell receptor beta chain under discussion was sequenced for a study of blood T cell repertoires in COVID-19. At the level of the study: Sources were T cells, B-cell-depleted T cells, or PBMCs; the material itself was cDNA or gDNA.

How the authors handled the data: From reference gene primer amplification, estimates of nucleated cell counts were derived. The assay was immunoSEQ multiplex PCR, and TCRdb's table has in-frame clones only and misses some. V and J calls and clone size are given by that table; D and trimming were obtained from the DNA. The sample consists of about 130,000 clones, around 86% of them appearing once. In regard to this clone: At one end the junction does not follow the germline gene, possibly because of a read error.

The CDR3 consists of 14 residues. Germline V lookup: CDR1 SGHRS, CDR2 YFSETQ. This receptor was obtained from a woman aged 80 or over with acute or convalescent COVID-19. The genes are TRBV5-1 and TRBJ1-1, with D possibly matching TRBD1 (5 bases). The sequenced sample was peripheral blood. The CDR3 loop reads CASSLSDQDTQAFF. The CDR3 DNA reads TGCGCCAGCAGCTTGTCCGATCAGGACACTCAAGCTTTCTTT.